These 5 T cell receptor beta chains originate from one sample sequenced in a study of cytomegalovirus exposure and HLA in healthy donors (dated by TCRdb to about 2017). Library prep was done by the immunoSEQ multiplex PCR assay. For the multiplex PCR, a mixture combining 60 forward primers for TCR Vbeta segments and 13 reverse primers for TCR Jbeta segments was used. Drawn from immuneACCESS, this table holds only the in-frame rearrangements with V and J called that TCRdb kept. Clones are partly lost; checked studies trace under half to an unresolved V gene and leave the rest unexplained. Across this sample there are roughly 120,000 clones, with roughly two thirds seen only once. The top ten hold over 1.5% of the sample. Sequencing was performed on PBMCs. The receptors come from a man aged 25 to 40 in good health and CMV-seropositive.

There are a few counts of this clone. V usage is TRBV29-1 and J usage is TRBJ2-7; 9 bases agree with TRBD2. The trim removed 4 bases at V and 1 base at J, leaving 8 bases unmatched. Per the germline V gene, CDR1 is SQVTM and CDR2 is ANQGSEA. The length of the CDR3 is 15 residues. The CDR3 DNA is TGCAGCGTTGCTGAGGGCCTAGCGGGATCCTACGAGCAGTACTTC. Protein product: CSVAEGLAGSYEQYF.

J is TRBJ1-4 and V is TRBV6-5, with D possibly TRBD1 on 5 matching bases. Germline CDR1 MNHEY, CDR2 SVGAGI. V was shortened by 2 bases and J by 10 bases, with 14 bases between the two germline ends. The CDR3 spans 14 residues. The DNA of the CDR3 is TGTGCCAGCAGTTACACGGGGGGAAGAGGAAAACTGTTTTTT. This translates into CASSYTGGRGKLFF.

The genes are TRBV29-1 and TRBJ1-2; D not resolved. This CDR3 is built from 12 residues. V lost 6 bases, J lost 8 bases, and 16 bases lay in between. From germline, CDR1 is SQVTM and CDR2 ANQGSEA. DNA for the CDR3: TGCAGCGTCTTACCGTCCCCAGGCGGCTACACCTTC. Its protein is CSVLPSPGGYTF.

The chain carries TRBV5-4 and TRBJ2-3; 8 nucleotides agree with TRBD1. The length of the CDR3 is 12 residues. The germline V gene has CDR1 SGHNT and CDR2 YYREEE (reference sequence). V shed 4 bases, J shed 12 bases, and the junction held 7 bases outside the gene matches. CDR3 in DNA: TGTGCCAGCAGCCCCCAGACAGGGGATCAGTATTTT. As protein: CASSPQTGDQYF.

This clone was detected only a few times. The V and J genes are TRBV23-1 and TRBJ1-2; tentatively, D is TRBD1 (5 bases). TRBV23-1 is an open reading frame whose function is uncertain. The CDR3 is made up of 20 amino acids. V lost 2 bases, J lost 4 bases, and 29 bases lay in between. The CDR3 loop reads CASSQLWARTLPLVTYGYTF. DNA of the CDR3: TGCGCCAGCAGTCAACTGTGGGCGAGGACACTCCCGCTCGTTACCTATGGCTACACCTTC.